These T cell receptor beta chains were read from a single sample in a study of post-analysis software for immune sequencing data. TCRdb reprocessed the PCR reads via MiXCR and lists one record per CDR3 protein. This table holds 600,000 to 700,000 distinct CDR3 sequences, 55% to 60% found once. Sequencing was done on a sample of blood. The origin of the receptors is a girl aged 2 to 9 with multiple sclerosis. Each CDR3 is given with its conserved first and last residue. A D gene is named only where the DNA matches it firmly. Expanded clones get a size class; other rows say once, few or many, or leave the size out.

V gene	clone size	J gene	D gene	CDR3 DNA	CDR3 protein
TRBV3-1	-	TRBJ2-7	-	TGTGCCAGCAGCCAGCCCGGGACGGGGCCTCCCTACGAGCAGTACTTC	CASSQPGTGPPYEQYF
TRBV11-2	-	TRBJ2-1	-	TGTGCCACCAAACGGGCTCCTCACTACAATGAGCAGTTCTTC	CATKRAPHYNEQFF
TRBV25-1	-	TRBJ1-2	-	TGTGCCAGCAGTGAACCCGGGAGACTCTATGGCTACACCTTC	CASSEPGRLYGYTF
TRBV29-1	few	TRBJ2-5	-	TGCAGCGGTACGGGGAGGATTGGGGAGACCCAGTACTTC	CSGTGRIGETQYF
TRBV2	-	TRBJ1-2	-	TGTGCCAGCAGACGGACATCCGGAGGCTACACCTTC	CASRRTSGGYTF
TRBV20-1	-	TRBJ2-1	TRBD2	TGCAGTGCTGAACCCACTAGCGGGGGGCATATTGAGCAGTTCTTC	CSAEPTSGGHIEQFF
TRBV6-6	-	TRBJ2-3	TRBD2	TGTGCCAGCCGGGCGCGGGAGGGGAACACGCAGTATTTT	CASRAREGNTQYF
TRBV7-2	few	TRBJ2-5	-	TGTGCCAGCAGCTTAGCAGCAGGGATACAAGAGACCCAGTACTTC	CASSLAAGIQETQYF
TRBV11-2	-	TRBJ1-2	-	TGTGCCAGCAGCTTAACCCCTCCTTTAGACTATGGCTACACCTTC	CASSLTPPLDYGYTF
TRBV10-3	-	TRBJ2-7	TRBD1	TGTGCCATCAGTGAGAGGGGGCGTGGGTACGAGCAGTACTTC	CAISERGRGYEQYF
TRBV6-1	few	TRBJ2-3	-	TGTGCCAGCAGAATCAGGGGCTCTCCCCTTACAGATACGCAGTATTTT	CASRIRGSPLTDTQYF
TRBV6-5	-	TRBJ2-1	TRBD2	TGTGCCAGCAGCACACTAGCGGGGGGTGATGAGCAGTTCTTC	CASSTLAGGDEQFF
TRBV4-2	-	TRBJ2-1	-	TGTGCCAGCAGCCAAGGACTAGGGAAGGGCGACAATGAGCAGTTCTTC	CASSQGLGKGDNEQFF
TRBV3-1	once	TRBJ2-7	-	TGTGCCAGCAGTCTCCCAGGGGTTTTGTACGAGCAGTACTTC	CASSLPGVLYEQYF
TRBV29-1	-	TRBJ1-1	-	TGCAGCGGGGGGGCGGGATCCAATGAAGCTTTCTTT	CSGGAGSNEAFF
TRBV12-3/TRBV12-4	-	TRBJ2-3	TRBD1	TGTGCCAGCAGTTTAGCGTTGGGACAGGCGTCTAGCACAGATACGCAGTATTTT	CASSLALGQASSTDTQYF
TRBV6-1	-	TRBJ2-5	-	TGTGCCAGCAGGGGATGGGGGAGAGAGACCCAGTACTTC	CASRGWGRETQYF
TRBV7-3	-	TRBJ2-1	-	TGTGCCAGCAGCCCCGGAATGTCCTACAATGAGCAGTTCTTC	CASSPGMSYNEQFF
TRBV11-2	few	TRBJ2-7	-	TGTGCCAGCAGCTTGGGTAGCGGCCACTACGAGCAGTACTTC	CASSLGSGHYEQYF
TRBV6-2/TRBV6-3	-	TRBJ2-1	-	TGTGCCAGCAACATCCAATACAATGAGCAGTTCTTC	CASNIQYNEQFF
TRBV7-2	-	TRBJ1-1	-	TGTGCCAGCAACACCGAGGGTCGGAACACTGAAGCTTTCTTT	CASNTEGRNTEAFF
TRBV20-1	few	TRBJ2-3	TRBD1	TGCAGTGCCTCTCGACAGGGTACAGATACGCAGTATTTT	CSASRQGTDTQYF
TRBV12-3/TRBV12-4	-	TRBJ2-5	-	TGTGCCAGCAGTTTAGATTGGATACAAGAGACCCAGTACTTC	CASSLDWIQETQYF
TRBV6-2/TRBV6-3	-	TRBJ2-5	-	TGTGCCAGCAGTTACCGCGGGACCCACTTTTCAGAGACCCAGTACTTC	CASSYRGTHFSETQYF
TRBV12-3/TRBV12-4	few	TRBJ2-3	TRBD2	TGTGCCAGCCAATACCGTATGGCTAGCGGGAGGCTATCAGATACGCAGTATTTT	CASQYRMASGRLSDTQYF
TRBV2	-	TRBJ2-3	TRBD2	TGTGCCAGCAGCTGGATCCAGCGGGAGAGCACAGATACGCAGTATTTT	CASSWIQRESTDTQYF
TRBV20-1	-	TRBJ2-1	TRBD1	TGCAGTGCTAGAGTGTGGGGACAGGGGTACAATGAGCAGTTCTTC	CSARVWGQGYNEQFF
TRBV15	once	TRBJ2-5	-	TGTGCCACCAGCGGAGGACCGAGAACGCAAGAGACCCAGTACTTC	CATSGGPRTQETQYF
TRBV19	-	TRBJ1-1	-	-	CASISVLRTEAFF
TRBV29-1	-	TRBJ1-1	-	TGCAGCGTTGCAGCCCAGAGGTTGAACACTGAAGCTTTCTTT	CSVAAQRLNTEAFF
TRBV5-1	-	TRBJ1-1	-	TGCGCCAGCAGCTTGACTCCCACATCCACTGAAGCTTTCTTT	CASSLTPTSTEAFF
TRBV2	-	TRBJ2-3	-	TGTGCCAGCAAGGACGGGGGATACACAGATACGCAGTATTTT	CASKDGGYTDTQYF
TRBV7-8	-	TRBJ1-4	-	TGTGCCAGCAGCCTCATCGGTATGGATGAAAAACTGTTTTTT	CASSLIGMDEKLFF
TRBV6-1	-	TRBJ2-7	-	TGTGCCAGCAGTGGCGACATCCACGAGCAGTACTTC	CASSGDIHEQYF
TRBV12-3/TRBV12-4	few	TRBJ2-1	-	TGTGCCAGCAGCCCATACCGATTGGGGCAGTTCTTC	CASSPYRLGQFF
TRBV20-1	-	TRBJ1-5	-	TGCAGTGCTAGGTCCGGATTAGGGACGGCGAGCAATCAGCCCCAGCATTTT	CSARSGLGTASNQPQHF
TRBV29-1	few	TRBJ2-3	-	TGCAGCGTTGAGTCCGGACCCGGAAATACGCAGTATTTT	CSVESGPGNTQYF
TRBV6-6	-	TRBJ1-1	-	TGTGCCAGCAGTTACTCACACCGGTTGAACACTGAAGCTTTCTTT	CASSYSHRLNTEAFF
TRBV9	-	TRBJ2-7	-	TGTGCCAGCAGCGTAGAAGGGGCCGACTCCTACGAGCAGTACTTC	CASSVEGADSYEQYF
TRBV6-5	-	TRBJ1-2	-	TGTGCCAGCAGTTACTCCACAGGATTTGGAAACTATGGCTACACCTTC	CASSYSTGFGNYGYTF
TRBV10-2	-	TRBJ2-5	-	TGCGCCAGCCGCCCCCTAGCGACCTCGGAGACCCAGTACTTC	CASRPLATSETQYF
TRBV20-1	few	TRBJ2-4	-	TGCAGTGTAGGAGGTTCGTCCGCCAAAAACATTCAGTACTTC	CSVGGSSAKNIQYF
TRBV12-3/TRBV12-4	-	TRBJ2-3	TRBD2	TGTGCCAGCAGTTTAAAACTAGCGGGGACGGATACGCAGTATTTT	CASSLKLAGTDTQYF
TRBV6-2/TRBV6-3	few	TRBJ2-5	-	TGTGCCAGCAGATCGGACCGCCGGGTACAAGAGACCCAGTACTTC	CASRSDRRVQETQYF
TRBV7-7	few	TRBJ2-1	TRBD1	TGTGCTAGCAGCCCCGACAGGGGTGGTTACAATGAGCAGTTCTTC	CASSPDRGGYNEQFF
TRBV3-1	few	TRBJ2-1	-	TGTGCCAGCAGCCAAGAGGGTCATGAGCAGTTCTTC	CASSQEGHEQFF
TRBV29-1	-	TRBJ1-2	-	TGCAGCGCGCTCGCTAGTGACGGGGGAGCGAGCTATGGCTACACCTTC	CSALASDGGASYGYTF
TRBV3-1	-	TRBJ2-1	TRBD2	TGTGCCAGCAGCCAAGAGCGACCTAGCGGGGAGCAGTTCTTC	CASSQERPSGEQFF
TRBV7-6	-	TRBJ2-1	-	TGTGCCTGCAGCTTCGAGGGGAATAGTGAGCAGTTCTTC	CACSFEGNSEQFF
TRBV20-1	once	TRBJ2-3	-	TGCAGTGCTAGCGATAGTGAAAGCGATACGCAGTATTTT	CSASDSESDTQYF
TRBV7-9	-	TRBJ1-2	-	TGTGCCAGCAGCTTAGTTGACCGGGAGGGGACCTATGGCTACACCTTC	CASSLVDREGTYGYTF
TRBV20-1	few	TRBJ2-7	TRBD2	TGCAGTGCTAGAGTTCCCGGACTGGGCGGGAGCAACGAGCAGTACTTC	CSARVPGLGGSNEQYF
TRBV12-3/TRBV12-4	-	TRBJ2-7	-	TGTGCCAGCAGTTTGGGCCCCTCCGTGTACTTC	CASSLGPSVYF